One T cell receptor beta chain is described in this entry. V was clipped by 7 bases and J by 1 base, with 17 bases between them. The CDR3 runs to 15 residues. Germline-derived CDR1 and CDR2 are SGHRS and YFSETQ. The record originates from a study of blood T cell repertoires in COVID-19. The wider study: Both acute and convalescent COVID-19 samples were obtained from the United States, Italy and Spain. The analysed material was cDNA or gDNA that came from T cells, B-cell-depleted T cells, or PBMCs.

Original methodology: Amplification of reference gene primers was used by the study to estimate nucleated cell counts. The protocol was immunoSEQ multiplex PCR, while the TCRdb copy is restricted to in-frame clones and leaves out a portion. V, J and clone size derive from that table, while D and trimming were established from the DNA sequence. Of over 70,000 clones listed, around 80% are singletons. The chain combines TRBV5-1 with TRBJ1-1, with D possibly matching TRBD1 (5 bases). Material for sequencing was peripheral blood. The origin of this receptor is a human donor in a cohort sampled during active COVID-19. This CDR3 is CASRKPGVPNTEAFF. CDR3 sequence (DNA): TGCGCCAGCCGGAAACCGGGGGTGCCGAACACTGAAGCTTTCTTT.